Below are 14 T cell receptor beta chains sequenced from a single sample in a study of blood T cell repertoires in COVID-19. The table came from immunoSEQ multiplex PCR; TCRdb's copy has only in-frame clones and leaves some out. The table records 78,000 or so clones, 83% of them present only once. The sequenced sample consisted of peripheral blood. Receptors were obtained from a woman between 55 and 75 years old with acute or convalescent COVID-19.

The CDR3 region is CASSPMLGQGNGYTF. Written as DNA, the CDR3 is TGCGCCAGCAGCCCAATGCTGGGTCAGGGGAATGGCTACACCTTC. V usage is TRBV5-1 and J usage is TRBJ1-2; weak D call: TRBD1 (6 bases). Germline V CDR1 and CDR2: SGHRS, YFSETQ. This CDR3 has 15 residues. V lost 4 bases to trimming and J lost 6 bases, with 19 bases between them. Complete variable domain (other parts from reference TRBV5-1 and TRBJ1-2): KAGVTQTPRYLIKTRGQQVTLSCSPISGHRSVSWYQQTPGQGLQFLFEYFSETQRNKGNFPGRFSGRQFSNSRSEMNVSTLELGDSALYLCASSPMLGQGNGYTFGSGTRLTVV.

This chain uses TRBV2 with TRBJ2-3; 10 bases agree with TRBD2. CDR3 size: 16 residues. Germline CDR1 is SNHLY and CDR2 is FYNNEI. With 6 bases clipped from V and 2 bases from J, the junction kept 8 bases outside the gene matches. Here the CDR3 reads CASSGSGGAPTDTQYF. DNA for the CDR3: TGTGCCAGCAGCGGAAGCGGGGGGGCACCCACAGATACGCAGTATTTT. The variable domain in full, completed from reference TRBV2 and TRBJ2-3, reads EPEVTQTPSHQVTQMGQEVILRCVPISNHLYFYWYRQILGQKVEFLVSFYNNEISEKSEIFDDQFSVERPDGSNFTLKIRSTKLEDSAMYFCASSGSGGAPTDTQYFGPGTRLTVL.

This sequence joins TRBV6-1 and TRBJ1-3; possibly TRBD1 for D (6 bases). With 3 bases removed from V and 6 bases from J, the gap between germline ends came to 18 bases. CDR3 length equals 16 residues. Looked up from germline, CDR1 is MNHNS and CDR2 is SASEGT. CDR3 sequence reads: CASSETTGPTANTIYF. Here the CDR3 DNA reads TGTGCCAGCAGTGAGACGACAGGCCCTACGGCAAACACCATATATTTT.

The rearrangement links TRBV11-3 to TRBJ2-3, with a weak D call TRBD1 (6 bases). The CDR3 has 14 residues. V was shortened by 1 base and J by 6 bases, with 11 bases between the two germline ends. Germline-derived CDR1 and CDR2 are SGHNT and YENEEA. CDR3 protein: CASSLAGDRDTQYF. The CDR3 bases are TGTGCCAGCAGCTTAGCAGGGGATCGGGATACGCAGTATTTT.

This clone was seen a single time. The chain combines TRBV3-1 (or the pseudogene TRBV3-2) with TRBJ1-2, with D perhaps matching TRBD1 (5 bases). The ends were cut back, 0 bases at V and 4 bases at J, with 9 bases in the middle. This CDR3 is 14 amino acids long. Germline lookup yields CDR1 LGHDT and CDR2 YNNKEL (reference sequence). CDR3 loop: CASSQDGAGYGYTF. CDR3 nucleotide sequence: TGTGCCAGCAGCCAAGATGGGGCAGGCTATGGCTACACCTTC.

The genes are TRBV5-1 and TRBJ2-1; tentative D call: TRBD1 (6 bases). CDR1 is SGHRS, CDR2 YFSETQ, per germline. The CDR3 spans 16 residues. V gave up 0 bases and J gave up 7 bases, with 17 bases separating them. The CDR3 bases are TGCGCCAGCAGCTTGGGAGGACAGATAGGGGGAAATGAGCAGTTCTTC. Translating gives CASSLGGQIGGNEQFF. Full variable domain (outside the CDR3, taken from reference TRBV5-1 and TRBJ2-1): KAGVTQTPRYLIKTRGQQVTLSCSPISGHRSVSWYQQTPGQGLQFLFEYFSETQRNKGNFPGRFSGRQFSNSRSEMNVSTLELGDSALYLCASSLGGQIGGNEQFFGPGTRLTVL.

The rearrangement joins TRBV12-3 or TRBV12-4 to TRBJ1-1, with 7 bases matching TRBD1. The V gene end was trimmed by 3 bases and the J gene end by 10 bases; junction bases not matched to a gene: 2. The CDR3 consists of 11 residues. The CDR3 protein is CASSFGTAAFF. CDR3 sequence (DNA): TGTGCCAGCAGTTTCGGGACAGCAGCTTTCTTT.

The CDR3 sequence is CASSITPGYIYGYTF. DNA for the CDR3: TGTGCCAGTAGTATAACCCCCGGGTATATCTATGGCTACACCTTC. This chain joins TRBV19 and TRBJ1-2; unclear D gene. V shed 2 bases and J shed 4 bases, with 14 bases lying between them. The CDR3 spans 15 residues. In germline, CDR1 is LNHDA, CDR2 SQIVND (reference sequence).

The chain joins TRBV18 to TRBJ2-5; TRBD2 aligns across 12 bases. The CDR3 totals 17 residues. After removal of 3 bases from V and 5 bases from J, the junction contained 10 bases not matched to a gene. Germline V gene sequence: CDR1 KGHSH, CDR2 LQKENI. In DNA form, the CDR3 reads TGTGCCAGCTCACCGAGACTAGCGGGGGACCTCCGGGAGACCCAGTACTTC. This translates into CASSPRLAGDLRETQYF.

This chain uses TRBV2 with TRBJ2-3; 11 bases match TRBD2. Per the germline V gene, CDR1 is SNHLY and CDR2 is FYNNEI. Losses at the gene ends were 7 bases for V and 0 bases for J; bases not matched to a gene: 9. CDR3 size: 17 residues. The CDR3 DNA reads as TGTGCCAGCAAAACGGGACTAGCGGATCCTAGCACAGATACGCAGTATTTT. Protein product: CASKTGLADPSTDTQYF.

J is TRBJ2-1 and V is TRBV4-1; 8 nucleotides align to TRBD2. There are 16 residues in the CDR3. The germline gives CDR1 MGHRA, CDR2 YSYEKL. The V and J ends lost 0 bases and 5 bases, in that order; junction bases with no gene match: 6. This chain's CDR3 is CASSQDHQRGNNEQFF. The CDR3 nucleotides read TGCGCCAGCAGCCAAGATCACCAGCGGGGGAACAATGAGCAGTTCTTC.

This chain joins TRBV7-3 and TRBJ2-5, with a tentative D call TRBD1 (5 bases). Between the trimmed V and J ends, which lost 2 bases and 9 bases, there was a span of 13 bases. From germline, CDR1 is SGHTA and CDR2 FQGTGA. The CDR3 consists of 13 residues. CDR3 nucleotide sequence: TGTGCCAGCAGCTTATTCCAGGGCAGGGCCCAGTACTTC. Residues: CASSLFQGRAQYF.

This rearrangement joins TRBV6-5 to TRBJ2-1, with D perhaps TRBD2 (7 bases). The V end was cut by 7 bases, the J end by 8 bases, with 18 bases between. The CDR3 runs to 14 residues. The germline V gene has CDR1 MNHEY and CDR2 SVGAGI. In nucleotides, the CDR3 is TGTGCCAGCAACCGGGGGGCACGGGCGGATGAGCAGTTCTTC. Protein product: CASNRGARADEQFF.

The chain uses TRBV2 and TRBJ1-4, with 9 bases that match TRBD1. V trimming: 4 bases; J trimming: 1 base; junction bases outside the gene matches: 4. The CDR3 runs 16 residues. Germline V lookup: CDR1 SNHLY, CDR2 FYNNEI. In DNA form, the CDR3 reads TGTGCCAGCAGTGGACAGGGGGGGGTAACTAATGAAAAACTGTTTTTT. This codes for CASSGQGGVTNEKLFF.